This is a list of T cell receptor beta chains from one sample in a study of shared clonotypes between healthy human individuals. Some clones are missing from TCRdb's copy, which holds only in-frame ones; the method was immunoSEQ multiplex PCR. The profile shows 2.3 million or so clones, more than 80% of them singletons. The specimen was naive CD4+ T cells from PBMCs. These receptors were taken from a man aged 18 to 35 in good health. Some clones in this sample may be carry-over from other donors' samples. The CDR3 runs from the conserved cysteine through the conserved F or W. Fields, in order: V gene, clone size, D gene, J gene, CDR3 DNA, CDR3 protein. The D gene is left open where the match is weak. Some rows have no size entry. The others give once, few or many, or a class for an expanded clone.

TRBV7-9	once	TRBD2	TRBJ2-7	TGTGCCAGCAGGGGGGCGGCGGGAGGGCTTGACGAGCAGTACTTC	CASRGAAGGLDEQYF
TRBV28	NA	NA	TRBJ2-5	TGTGCCAGCAGTTTGGGGGGCGCGGAGACCCAGTACTTC	CASSLGGAETQYF
TRBV18	once	NA	TRBJ1-1	TGTGCCAGCTCACCGGAACGGACTGAAGCTTTCTTT	CASSPERTEAFF
TRBV2	once	NA	TRBJ2-3	TGTGCCAGCAGTGTGGTTGCTAGCACAGATACGCAGTATTTT	CASSVVASTDTQYF
TRBV6-6	NA	TRBD2	TRBJ2-1	TGTGCCAGCAGAAATAGCGGGGTAAATGAGCAGTTCTTC	CASRNSGVNEQFF
TRBV28	NA	TRBD1	TRBJ1-2	TGTGCCAGCAGTGCTGACAGGGGATACTATGGCTACACCTTC	CASSADRGYYGYTF
TRBV27	NA	NA	TRBJ1-1	TGTGCCAGCAGTAGGGACACCCGAGCTCGGGTCACTGAAGCTTTCTTT	CASSRDTRARVTEAFF
TRBV5-6	NA	NA	TRBJ1-5	TGTGCCAGCAGCTTGCCCAATCAGCCCCAGCATTTT	CASSLPNQPQHF
TRBV5-1	NA	NA	TRBJ1-1	TGCGCCAGCAGCCCGACGGGCCCGGCGGACACTGAAGCTTTCTTT	CASSPTGPADTEAFF
TRBV18	NA	TRBD1	TRBJ2-7	TGTGCCAGCTCACCGGGACAGTTTACCTACGAGCAGTACTTC	CASSPGQFTYEQYF